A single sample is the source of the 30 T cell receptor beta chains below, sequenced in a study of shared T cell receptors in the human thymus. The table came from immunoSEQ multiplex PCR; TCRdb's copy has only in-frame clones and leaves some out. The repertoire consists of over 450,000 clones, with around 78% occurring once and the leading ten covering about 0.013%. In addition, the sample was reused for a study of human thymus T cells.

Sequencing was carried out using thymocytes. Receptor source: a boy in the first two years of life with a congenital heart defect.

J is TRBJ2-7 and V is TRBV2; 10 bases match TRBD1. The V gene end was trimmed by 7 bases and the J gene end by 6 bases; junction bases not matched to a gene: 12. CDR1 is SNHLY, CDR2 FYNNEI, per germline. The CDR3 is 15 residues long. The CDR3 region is CASTTYGDRGGEQYF. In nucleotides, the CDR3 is TGTGCCAGCACCACTTACGGGGACAGGGGAGGCGAGCAGTACTTC.

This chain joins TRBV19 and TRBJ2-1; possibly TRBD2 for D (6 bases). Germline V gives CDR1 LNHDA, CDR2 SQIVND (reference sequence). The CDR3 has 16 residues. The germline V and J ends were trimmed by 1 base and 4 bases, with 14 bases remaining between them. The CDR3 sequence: CASSIGGPGEYNEQFF. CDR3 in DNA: TGTGCCAGTAGTATAGGGGGCCCGGGGGAATACAATGAGCAGTTCTTC.

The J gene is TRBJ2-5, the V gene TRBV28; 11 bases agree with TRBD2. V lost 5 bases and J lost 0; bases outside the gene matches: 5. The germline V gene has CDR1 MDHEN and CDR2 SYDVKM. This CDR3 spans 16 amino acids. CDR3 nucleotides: TGTGCCAGCAGTGTGGGACTAGCGGTTTACCAAGAGACCCAGTACTTC. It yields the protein CASSVGLAVYQETQYF. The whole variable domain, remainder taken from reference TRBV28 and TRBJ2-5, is DVKVTQSSRYLVKRTGEKVFLECVQDMDHENMFWYRQDPGLGLRLIYFSYDVKMKEKGDIPEGYSVSREKKERFSLILESASTNQTSMYLCASSVGLAVYQETQYFGPGTRLLVL.

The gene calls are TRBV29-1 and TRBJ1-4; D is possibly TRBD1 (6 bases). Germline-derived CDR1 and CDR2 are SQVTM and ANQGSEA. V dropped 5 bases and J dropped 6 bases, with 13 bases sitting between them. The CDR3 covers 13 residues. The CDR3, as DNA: TGCAGCGTTTCCGGGACAAGAGATGAAAAACTGTTTTTT. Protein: CSVSGTRDEKLFF. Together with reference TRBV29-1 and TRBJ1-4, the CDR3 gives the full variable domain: SAVISQKPSRDICQRGTSLTIQCQVDSQVTMMFWYRQQPGQSLTLIATANQGSEATYESGFVIDKFPISRPNLTFSTLTVSNMSPEDSSIYLCSVSGTRDEKLFFGSGTQLSVL.

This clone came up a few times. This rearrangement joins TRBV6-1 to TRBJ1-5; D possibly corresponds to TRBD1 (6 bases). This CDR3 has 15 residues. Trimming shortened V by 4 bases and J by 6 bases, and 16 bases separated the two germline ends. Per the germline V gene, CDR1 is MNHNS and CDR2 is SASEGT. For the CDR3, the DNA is TGTGCCAGCAGTGGGCCCCAGGGGAGAGCTCAGCCCCAGCATTTT. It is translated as CASSGPQGRAQPQHF.

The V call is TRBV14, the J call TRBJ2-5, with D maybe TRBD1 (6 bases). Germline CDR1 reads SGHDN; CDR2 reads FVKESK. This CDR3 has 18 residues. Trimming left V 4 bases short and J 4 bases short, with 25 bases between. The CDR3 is CASSRRDSSGTRGETQYF. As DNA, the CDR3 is TGTGCCAGCAGCCGCCGAGACAGTTCCGGGACAAGGGGAGAGACCCAGTACTTC.

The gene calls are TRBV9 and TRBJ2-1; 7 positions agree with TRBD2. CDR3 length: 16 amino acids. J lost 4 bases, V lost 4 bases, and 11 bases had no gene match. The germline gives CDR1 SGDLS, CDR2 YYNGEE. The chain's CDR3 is CASSSQRERGYNEQFF. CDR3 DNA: TGTGCCAGCAGCTCCCAAAGGGAGCGGGGTTACAATGAGCAGTTCTTC.

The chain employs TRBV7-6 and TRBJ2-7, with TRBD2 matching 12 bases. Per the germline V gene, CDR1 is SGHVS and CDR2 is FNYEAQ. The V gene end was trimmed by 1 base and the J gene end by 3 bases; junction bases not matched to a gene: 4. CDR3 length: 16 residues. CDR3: CASSLDGLAGIYEQYF. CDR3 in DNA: TGTGCCAGCAGCTTAGACGGACTAGCGGGGATCTACGAGCAGTACTTC.

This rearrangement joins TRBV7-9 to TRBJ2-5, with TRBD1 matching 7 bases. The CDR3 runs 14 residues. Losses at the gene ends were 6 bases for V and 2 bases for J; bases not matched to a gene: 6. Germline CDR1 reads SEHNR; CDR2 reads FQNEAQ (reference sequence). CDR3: CASSYGQEQETQYF. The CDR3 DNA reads TGTGCCAGCAGTTATGGACAGGAGCAAGAGACCCAGTACTTC.

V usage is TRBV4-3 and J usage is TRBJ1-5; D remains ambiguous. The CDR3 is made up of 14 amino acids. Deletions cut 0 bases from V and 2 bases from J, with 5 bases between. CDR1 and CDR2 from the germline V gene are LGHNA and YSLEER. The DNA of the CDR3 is TGCGCCAGCAGCCAAGAATCCGGCAATCAGCCCCAGCATTTT. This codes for CASSQESGNQPQHF.

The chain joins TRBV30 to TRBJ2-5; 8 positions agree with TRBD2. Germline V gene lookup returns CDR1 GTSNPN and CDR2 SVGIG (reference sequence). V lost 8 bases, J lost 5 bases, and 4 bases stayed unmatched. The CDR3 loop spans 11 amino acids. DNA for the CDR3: TGTGCCGGCGGGAGGCCGGAGACCCAGTACTTC. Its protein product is CAGGRPETQYF.

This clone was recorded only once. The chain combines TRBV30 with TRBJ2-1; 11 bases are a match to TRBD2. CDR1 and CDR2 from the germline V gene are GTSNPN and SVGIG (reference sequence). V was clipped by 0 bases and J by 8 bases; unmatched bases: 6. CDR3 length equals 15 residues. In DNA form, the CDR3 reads TGTGCCTGGAGTGTGGCTAGCGGGAGGTCGGATGAGCAGTTCTTC. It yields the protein CAWSVASGRSDEQFF.

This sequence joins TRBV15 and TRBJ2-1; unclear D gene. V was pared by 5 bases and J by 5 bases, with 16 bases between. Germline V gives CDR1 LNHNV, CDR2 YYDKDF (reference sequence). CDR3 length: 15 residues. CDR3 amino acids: CATSPLGFLNNEQFF. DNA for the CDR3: TGTGCCACCAGCCCCCTAGGTTTCCTTAACAATGAGCAGTTCTTC.

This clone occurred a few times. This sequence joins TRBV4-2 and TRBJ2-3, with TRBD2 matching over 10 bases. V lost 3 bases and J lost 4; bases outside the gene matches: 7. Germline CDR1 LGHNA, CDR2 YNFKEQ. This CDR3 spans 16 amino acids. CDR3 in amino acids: CASSQASGRTPDTQYF. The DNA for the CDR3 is TGTGCCAGCAGCCAGGCTAGCGGGAGAACCCCAGATACGCAGTATTTT.

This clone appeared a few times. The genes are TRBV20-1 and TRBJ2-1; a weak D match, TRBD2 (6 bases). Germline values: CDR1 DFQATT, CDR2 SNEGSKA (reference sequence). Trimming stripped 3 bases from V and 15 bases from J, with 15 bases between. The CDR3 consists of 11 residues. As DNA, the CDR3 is TGCAGTGCTAGTCTTCGGGAGTTTCTGTTCTTC. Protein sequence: CSASLREFLFF.

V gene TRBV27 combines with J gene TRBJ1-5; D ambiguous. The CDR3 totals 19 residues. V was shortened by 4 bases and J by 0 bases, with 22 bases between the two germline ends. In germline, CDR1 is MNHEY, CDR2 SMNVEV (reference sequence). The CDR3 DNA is TGTGCCAGCAGTTCTGCCTCGGCAGGCCACCATTATAGCAATCAGCCCCAGCATTTT. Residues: CASSSASAGHHYSNQPQHF.

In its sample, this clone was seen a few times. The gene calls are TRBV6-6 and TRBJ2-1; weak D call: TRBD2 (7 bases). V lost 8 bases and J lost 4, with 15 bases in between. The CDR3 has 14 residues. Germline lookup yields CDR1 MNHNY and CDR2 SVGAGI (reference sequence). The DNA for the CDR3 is TGTGCCAGCGAACGGAAGGGGGGGTACAATGAGCAGTTCTTC. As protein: CASERKGGYNEQFF.

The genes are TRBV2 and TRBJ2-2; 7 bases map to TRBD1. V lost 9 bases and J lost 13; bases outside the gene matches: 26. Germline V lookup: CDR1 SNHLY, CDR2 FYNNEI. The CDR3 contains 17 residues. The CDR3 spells CARPWAGTVRIAGLLFF. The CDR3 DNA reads TGTGCCAGGCCATGGGCCGGGACAGTTCGCATCGCCGGTTTGCTGTTTTTT.

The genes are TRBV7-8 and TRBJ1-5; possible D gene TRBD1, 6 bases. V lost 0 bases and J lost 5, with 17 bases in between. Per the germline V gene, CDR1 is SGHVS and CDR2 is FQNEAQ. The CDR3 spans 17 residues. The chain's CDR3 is CASSLALSGARDQPQHF. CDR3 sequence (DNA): TGTGCCAGCAGCTTAGCGCTATCAGGGGCCAGGGATCAGCCCCAGCATTTT. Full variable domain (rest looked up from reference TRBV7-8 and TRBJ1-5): GAGVSQSPRYKVAKRGQDVALRCDPISGHVSLFWYQQALGQGPEFLTYFQNEAQLDKSGLPSDRFFAERPEGSVSTLKIQRTQQEDSAVYLCASSLALSGARDQPQHFGDGTRLSIL.

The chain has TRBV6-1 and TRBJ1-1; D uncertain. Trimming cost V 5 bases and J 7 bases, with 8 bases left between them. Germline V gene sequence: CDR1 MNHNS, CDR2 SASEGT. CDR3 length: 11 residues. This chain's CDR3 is CASSLRFEAFF. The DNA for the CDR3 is TGTGCCAGCAGTCTGCGGTTTGAAGCTTTCTTT.

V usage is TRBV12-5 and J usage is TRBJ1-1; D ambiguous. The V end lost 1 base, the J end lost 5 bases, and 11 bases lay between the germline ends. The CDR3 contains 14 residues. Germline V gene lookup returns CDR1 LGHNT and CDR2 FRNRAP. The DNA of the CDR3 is TGTGCTAGTGGTTTGGGCGGCCCGGCGACTGAAGCTTTCTTT. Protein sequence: CASGLGGPATEAFF.

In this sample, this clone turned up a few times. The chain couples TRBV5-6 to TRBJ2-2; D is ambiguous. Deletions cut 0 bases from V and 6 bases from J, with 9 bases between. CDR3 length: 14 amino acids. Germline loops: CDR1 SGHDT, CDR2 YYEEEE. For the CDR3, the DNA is TGTGCCAGCAGCTTGGGCAGAGGCGCCGGGGAGCTGTTTTTT. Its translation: CASSLGRGAGELFF.

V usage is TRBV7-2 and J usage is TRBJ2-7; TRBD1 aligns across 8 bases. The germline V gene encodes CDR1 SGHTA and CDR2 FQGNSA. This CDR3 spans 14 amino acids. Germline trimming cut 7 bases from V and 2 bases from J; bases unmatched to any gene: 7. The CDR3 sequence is CASTGQGTPYEQYF. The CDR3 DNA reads TGTGCCAGCACCGGACAGGGAACCCCCTACGAGCAGTACTTC.

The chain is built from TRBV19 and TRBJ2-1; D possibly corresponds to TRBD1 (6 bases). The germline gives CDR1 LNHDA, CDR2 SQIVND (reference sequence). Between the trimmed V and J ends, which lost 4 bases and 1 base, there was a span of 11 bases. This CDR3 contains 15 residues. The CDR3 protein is CASSRGQGSYNEQFF. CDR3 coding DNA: TGTGCCAGTAGTAGGGGGCAGGGGTCCTACAATGAGCAGTTCTTC.

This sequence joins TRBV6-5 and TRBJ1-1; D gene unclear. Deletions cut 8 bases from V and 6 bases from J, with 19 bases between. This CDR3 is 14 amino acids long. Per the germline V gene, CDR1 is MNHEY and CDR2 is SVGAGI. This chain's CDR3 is CASQARFRCAEAFF. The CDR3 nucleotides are TGTGCCAGCCAAGCGCGCTTTCGGTGCGCTGAAGCTTTCTTT.

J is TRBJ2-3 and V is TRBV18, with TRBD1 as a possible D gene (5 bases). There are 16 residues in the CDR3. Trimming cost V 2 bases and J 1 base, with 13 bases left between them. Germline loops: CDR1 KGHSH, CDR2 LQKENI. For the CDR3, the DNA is TGTGCCAGCTCACCAGGGGCGGCTTTCGGCACAGATACGCAGTATTTT. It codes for CASSPGAAFGTDTQYF.

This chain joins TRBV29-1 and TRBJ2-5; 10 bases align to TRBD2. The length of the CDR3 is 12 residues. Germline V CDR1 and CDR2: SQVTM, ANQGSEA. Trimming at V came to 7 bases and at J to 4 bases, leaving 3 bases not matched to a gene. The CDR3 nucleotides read TGCAGCGCGAGACTAGCGGGAGAGACCCAGTACTTC. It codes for CSARLAGETQYF.

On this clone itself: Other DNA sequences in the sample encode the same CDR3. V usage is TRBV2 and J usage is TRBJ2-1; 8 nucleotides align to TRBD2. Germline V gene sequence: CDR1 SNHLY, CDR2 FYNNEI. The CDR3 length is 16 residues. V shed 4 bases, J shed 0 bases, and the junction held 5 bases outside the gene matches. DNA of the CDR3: TGTGCCAGCAGTGCGACGAGCGGGAGCTCCTACAATGAGCAGTTCTTC. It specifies CASSATSGSSYNEQFF.

This CDR3 is CASSESTPSDNTEAFF. The CDR3 DNA reads TGCGCCAGCAGTGAGTCGACTCCATCCGACAACACTGAAGCTTTCTTT. The rearrangement joins TRBV10-2 to TRBJ1-1; D gene unclear. The CDR3 length is 16 residues. The germline V gene has CDR1 WSHSY and CDR2 SAAADI. Deletions cut 0 bases from V and 2 bases from J, with 13 bases between.

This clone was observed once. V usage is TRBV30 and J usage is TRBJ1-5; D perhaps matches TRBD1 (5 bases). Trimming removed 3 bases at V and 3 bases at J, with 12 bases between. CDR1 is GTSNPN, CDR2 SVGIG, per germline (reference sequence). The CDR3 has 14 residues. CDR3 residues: CAWRVRAYNQPQHF. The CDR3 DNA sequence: TGTGCCTGGAGGGTCAGGGCATACAATCAGCCCCAGCATTTT. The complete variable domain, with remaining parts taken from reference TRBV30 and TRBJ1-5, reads SQTIHQWPATLVQPVGSPLSLECTVEGTSNPNLYWYRQAAGRGLQLLFYSVGIGQISSEVPQNLSASRPQDRQFILSSKKLLLSDSGFYLCAWRVRAYNQPQHFGDGTRLSIL.